The rows below give T cell receptor beta chains drawn from one sample of a study of OX40 agonist ivuxolimab in advanced cancers. Sequencing used immunoSEQ multiplex PCR; TCRdb keeps in-frame clones, though not all of them. The table shows roughly 97,000 clones, with about 90% occurring only once. Specimen: CD4+ or CD8+ T cells sorted from blood, collected in a trial of the OX40 agonist ivuxolimab. These receptors all stem from an adult with an advanced solid tumor such as melanoma, head and neck, liver or kidney cancer. CDR3s include the opening cysteine and the closing phenylalanine or tryptophan. The D gene is left open where the match is weak. A clone size is listed for some rows: how often the clone was seen (once, few, many), or a class if it is expanded.

TRBV5-1,TRBJ1-1,-,-,CASRSDSNTEAFF,TGCGCCAGCCGATCGGACTCTAACACTGAAGCTTTCTTT
TRBV7-9,TRBJ2-5,TRBD2,-,CASSPRAGGKETQYF,TGTGCCAGCAGCCCGCGAGCGGGGGGGAAGGAGACCCAGTACTTC
TRBV27,TRBJ1-1,TRBD1,-,CASRYSRGISEAFF,TGTGCCAGCAGGTACTCCAGGGGGATCTCTGAAGCTTTCTTT
TRBV10-2,TRBJ2-1,-,-,CASSDRTFYNEQFF,TGCGCCAGCAGTGACCGGACATTCTACAATGAGCAGTTCTTC
TRBV14,TRBJ1-3,-,-,CASKQPGGNTIYF,TGTGCCAGCAAACAACCGGGTGGAAACACCATATATTTT
TRBV9,TRBJ2-3,-,-,CASSVEGKYTDTQYF,TGTGCCAGCAGCGTAGAGGGGAAATACACAGATACGCAGTATTTT
TRBV10-3,TRBJ2-3,TRBD2,-,CAISLSGGVGDTQYF,TGTGCCATCAGTCTCAGCGGGGGCGTTGGAGATACGCAGTATTTT
TRBV7-3,TRBJ1-1,TRBD1,-,CASRGQADTEAFF,TGTGCCAGCAGGGGACAGGCGGACACTGAAGCTTTCTTT
TRBV19,TRBJ2-5,-,-,CASSTTGGKTQYF,TGTGCCAGTAGTACGACAGGAGGCAAGACCCAGTACTTC
TRBV7-9,TRBJ2-5,-,-,CASSPKTPVYQETQYF,TGTGCCAGCAGCCCCAAAACCCCAGTGTACCAAGAGACCCAGTACTTC
TRBV18,TRBJ2-1,TRBD2,-,CASSPLAGATDEQFF,TGTGCCAGCTCACCACTAGCGGGAGCTACAGATGAGCAGTTCTTC
TRBV6-5,TRBJ1-2,TRBD1,few,CASSYSTGAYGYTF,TGTGCCAGCAGTTACAGCACAGGGGCCTATGGCTACACCTTC
TRBV13,TRBJ1-4,TRBD1,-,CASSTGDAGEKLFF,TGTGCCAGCAGTACAGGGGATGCAGGTGAAAAACTGTTTTTT
TRBV11-3,TRBJ1-1,-,-,CASSRYLGEAFF,TGTGCCAGCAGCCGTTATCTAGGGGAAGCTTTCTTT
TRBV18,TRBJ2-5,TRBD1,-,CASSLGQGAETQYF,TGTGCCAGCTCACTGGGACAGGGAGCGGAGACCCAGTACTTC
TRBV28,TRBJ1-1,-,-,CASSLFPAPNTEAFF,TGTGCCAGCAGTTTATTTCCCGCCCCCAACACTGAAGCTTTCTTT
TRBV5-1,TRBJ2-5,-,-,CASSPRTAQETQYF,TGCGCCAGCAGCCCTCGGACAGCCCAAGAGACCCAGTACTTC
TRBV6-6,TRBJ1-4,-,-,CASSYSGRANEKLFF,TGTGCCAGCAGTTACTCGGGACGGGCTAATGAAAAACTGTTTTTT